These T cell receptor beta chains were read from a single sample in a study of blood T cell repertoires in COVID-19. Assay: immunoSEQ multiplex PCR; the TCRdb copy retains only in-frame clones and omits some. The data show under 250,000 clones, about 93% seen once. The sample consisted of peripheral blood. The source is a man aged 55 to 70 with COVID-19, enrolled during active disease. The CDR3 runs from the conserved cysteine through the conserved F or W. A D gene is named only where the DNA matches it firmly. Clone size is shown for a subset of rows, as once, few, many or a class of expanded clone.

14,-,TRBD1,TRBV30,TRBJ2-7,TGTGCCTGGAGTACCCAACAGGGGTCGAGGGAGCAGTACTTC,CAWSTQQGSREQYF
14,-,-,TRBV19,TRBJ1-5,TGTGCCAGTAGTGTGCTTCTCAGGGATCAGCCCCAGCATTTT,CASSVLLRDQPQHF
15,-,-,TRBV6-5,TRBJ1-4,TGTGCCAGCAGTTACGAGGGAGGACCAAATGAAAAACTGTTTTTT,CASSYEGGPNEKLFF
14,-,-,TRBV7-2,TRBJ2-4,TGTGCCAGCAGCTCGGGTACAGGGAAAAACATTCAGTACTTC,CASSSGTGKNIQYF
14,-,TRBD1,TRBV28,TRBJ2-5,TGTGCCAGCACCCGAAGGACAGGGGAAGAGACCCAGTACTTC,CASTRRTGEETQYF
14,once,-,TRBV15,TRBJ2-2,TGTGCCACCAGCAGAAGCTACCTCCACGGGGAGCTGTTTTTT,CATSRSYLHGELFF
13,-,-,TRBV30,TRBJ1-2,TGTGCCTGGAAATTAACATCCGCCTATGGCTACACCTTC,CAWKLTSAYGYTF
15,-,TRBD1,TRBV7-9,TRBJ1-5,TGTGCCAGCAGCCCCAGGGGGCTCGGCAATCAGCCCCAGCATTTT,CASSPRGLGNQPQHF
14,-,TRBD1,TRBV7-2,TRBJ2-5,TGTGCCAGCAGCGCCGGACAGGGCAGGGAGACCCAGTACTTC,CASSAGQGRETQYF
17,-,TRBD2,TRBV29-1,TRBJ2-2,TGCAGCGTCCCGGGGGCTACTAGCGGGACGCTAGCCGGGGAGCTGTTTTTT,CSVPGATSGTLAGELFF
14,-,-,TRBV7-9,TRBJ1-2,TGTGCCAGCAGCTTAGAAGGGGCGCCCTATGGCTACACCTTC,CASSLEGAPYGYTF
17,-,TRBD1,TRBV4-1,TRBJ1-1,TGCGCCAGCAGCCGGGCGGGGTTCTGGGACAGGAACACTGAAGCTTTCTTT,CASSRAGFWDRNTEAFF
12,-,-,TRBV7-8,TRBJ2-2,TGTGCCAGCAGCCCCCTCACCGGGGAGCTGTTTTTT,CASSPLTGELFF
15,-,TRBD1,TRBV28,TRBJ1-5,TGTGCCAGCACAGAGACAGGGACACGCAATCAGCCCCAGCATTTT,CASTETGTRNQPQHF
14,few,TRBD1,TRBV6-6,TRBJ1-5,TGTGCCAGCAATACAGGGGGGAGCAATCAGCCCCAGCATTTT,CASNTGGSNQPQHF
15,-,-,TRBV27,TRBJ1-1,TGTGCCAGCAGTTTAGGTCCAGGGTTGAACACTGAAGCTTTCTTT,CASSLGPGLNTEAFF
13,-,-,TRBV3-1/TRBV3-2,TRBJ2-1,TGTGCCAGCAGCCACGGACTGGGGTATGAGCAGTTCTTC,CASSHGLGYEQFF
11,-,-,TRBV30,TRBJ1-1,TGTGCCTGGGAAGGGGGCACTGAAGCTTTCTTT,CAWEGGTEAFF
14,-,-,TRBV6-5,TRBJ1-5,TGTGCCAGCAGCGCGGTCGGTAGCAATCAGCCCCAGCATTTT,CASSAVGSNQPQHF
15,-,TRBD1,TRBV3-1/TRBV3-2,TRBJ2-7,TGTGCCAGCAGCCTAGGACAGGGTACCCGCTACGAGCAGTACTTC,CASSLGQGTRYEQYF
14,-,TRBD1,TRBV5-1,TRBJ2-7,TGCGCCAGCAGCTCGACAGGGGGTTCCTACGAGCAGTACTTC,CASSSTGGSYEQYF
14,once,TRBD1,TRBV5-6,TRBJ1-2,TGTGCCAGCAGCTGGGACAGGGCTATCTATGGCTACACCTTC,CASSWDRAIYGYTF
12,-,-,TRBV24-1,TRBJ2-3,TGTGCCACCAGTGATACCCACTCTACGCAGTATTTT,CATSDTHSTQYF
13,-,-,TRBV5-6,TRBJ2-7,TGTGCCAGCAGCTTGGGCAGGGGCGGCGAGCAGTACTTC,CASSLGRGGEQYF
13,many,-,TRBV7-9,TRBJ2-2,TGTGCCAGCAGCTTTTCGACAAGCGGGGAGCTGTTTTTT,CASSFSTSGELFF
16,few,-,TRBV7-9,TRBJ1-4,TGTGCCAGCAGCTTAGAATTAAGGGACTGGGATGAAAAACTGTTTTTT,CASSLELRDWDEKLFF
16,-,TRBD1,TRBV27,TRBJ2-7,TGTGCCAGCAGTTTGCACCCCGGGACAGGATCCTACGAGCAGTACTTC,CASSLHPGTGSYEQYF
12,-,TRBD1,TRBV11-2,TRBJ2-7,TGTGCCAGCAGCTTAGCAGGGGGCGAGCAGTACTTC,CASSLAGGEQYF
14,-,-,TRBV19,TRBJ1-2,TGTGCCAGTAGTATCAGGACAGCTAACTATGGCTACACCTTC,CASSIRTANYGYTF
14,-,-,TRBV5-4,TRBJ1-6,TGTGCCAGCAGCTTGGTCGACGGGAATTCACCCCTCCACTTT,CASSLVDGNSPLHF
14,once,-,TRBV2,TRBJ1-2,TGTGCCAGCAGTGCATACACAGGGAGCTATGGCTACACCTTC,CASSAYTGSYGYTF
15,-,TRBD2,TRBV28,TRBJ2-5,TGTGCCAGCAGTTTTAGTGTACTAGCGGGAGAGACCCAGTACTTC,CASSFSVLAGETQYF
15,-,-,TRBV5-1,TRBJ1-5,TGCGCCAGCAGCTTGGTAGGGGGTAACAATCAGCCCCAGCATTTT,CASSLVGGNNQPQHF
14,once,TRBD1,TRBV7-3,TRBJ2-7,TGTGCCAGCAGCTTAACGGGACAGGAGGAAAGGCAGTACTTC,CASSLTGQEERQYF
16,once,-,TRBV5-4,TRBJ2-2,TGTGCCAGCAGCTTCCGGATAGCAGGGGGGTCCGGGGAGCTGTTTTTT,CASSFRIAGGSGELFF